The entry below gives a single T cell receptor (beta chain) sequence along with its context. This record belongs to a study of OX40 agonist ivuxolimab in advanced cancers. Study context: Of mixed ages from roughly 23 to 80 and averaging about 56 years, the group was roughly 85% male.

From germline, CDR1 is MNHNS and CDR2 SASEGT. V lost 2 bases and J 4 bases, leaving 14 bases between the germline ends. The CDR3 sequence is 15 residues long. Produced via immunoSEQ multiplex PCR; TCRdb's table is partial and in-frame only. The data contain around 90,000 clones, just under 90% of them seen just once; the ten biggest clones take up 6% to 7.5%. V usage is TRBV6-1 and J usage is TRBJ1-1; weak D call: TRBD1 (6 bases). The sample here was CD4+ or CD8+ T cells sorted from blood, taken in a trial of the OX40 agonist ivuxolimab. This TCR was sampled from an adult with an advanced solid tumor such as melanoma, head and neck, liver or kidney cancer. CDR3 protein: CASSESTGIPTEAFF. The CDR3 DNA reads TGTGCCAGCAGTGAATCGACAGGTATCCCCACTGAAGCTTTCTTT.